This T cell receptor (beta chain) is from a study of blood T cell repertoires in COVID-19. The overall study: COVID-19 samples from acute and convalescent phases originated in the United States, Italy and Spain.

The V end lost 5 bases, the J end lost 2 bases, and 12 bases lay between the germline ends. CDR1 is SEHNR and CDR2 is FQNEAQ in the germline V gene (reference sequence). There are 14 residues in the CDR3. Original processing notes: Reference gene primers were amplified, and this amplification served to estimate nucleated cell counts. The method was immunoSEQ multiplex PCR; TCRdb's version includes in-frame clones alone and lacks a portion of them. V and J calls and clone size are copied from that table; D and trimming were computed from the DNA. This sample has about 120,000 clones, with 78% found just once.

The TCR was taken from a man aged 70-80 years with acute or convalescent COVID-19. The specimen was peripheral blood. The chain employs TRBV7-9 and TRBJ1-1, with D unclear. The CDR3 coding sequence is TGTGCCAGCAGCCTCATAGGAGGTAACACTGAAGCTTTCTTT. This sequence encodes CASSLIGGNTEAFF.